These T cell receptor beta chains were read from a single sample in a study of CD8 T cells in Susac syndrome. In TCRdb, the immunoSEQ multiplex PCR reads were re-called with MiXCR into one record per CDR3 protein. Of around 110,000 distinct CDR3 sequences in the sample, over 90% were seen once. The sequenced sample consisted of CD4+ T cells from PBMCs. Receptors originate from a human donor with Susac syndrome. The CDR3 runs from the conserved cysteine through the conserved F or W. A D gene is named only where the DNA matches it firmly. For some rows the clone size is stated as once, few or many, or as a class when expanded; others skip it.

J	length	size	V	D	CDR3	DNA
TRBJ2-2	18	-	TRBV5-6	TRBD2	CASSSRTSGRPNTGELFF	TGTGCCAGCAGCTCGAGGACTAGCGGGAGGCCGAACACCGGGGAGCTGTTTTTT
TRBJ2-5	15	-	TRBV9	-	CASSPGHSYQETQYF	TGTGCCAGCAGCCCGGGACATTCGTACCAAGAGACCCAGTACTTC
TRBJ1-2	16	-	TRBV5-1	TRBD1	CASSFDRDRGQGGYTF	TGCGCCAGCAGCTTCGACCGGGACAGGGGTCAGGGTGGCTACACCTTC
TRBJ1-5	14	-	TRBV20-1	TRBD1	CSAKPGTGGQPQHF	TGCAGTGCTAAGCCCGGAACAGGGGGACAGCCCCAGCATTTT
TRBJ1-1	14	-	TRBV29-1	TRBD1	CSVEGGQGGTEAFF	TGCAGCGTTGAAGGTGGGCAGGGGGGGACTGAAGCTTTCTTT
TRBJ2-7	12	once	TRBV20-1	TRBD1	CSADRGGYEQYF	TGCAGTGCGGACAGGGGCGGCTACGAGCAGTACTTC
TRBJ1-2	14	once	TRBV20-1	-	CSAIRRTLNYGYTF	TGCAGTGCTATACGGCGGACATTAAACTATGGCTACACCTTC
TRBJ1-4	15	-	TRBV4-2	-	CASSQGAGTNEKLFF	TGTGCCAGCAGCCAAGGTGCTGGAACTAATGAAAAACTGTTTTTT
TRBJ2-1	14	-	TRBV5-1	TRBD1	CASRLGQGVNEQFF	TGCGCCAGCAGATTGGGACAGGGGGTAAATGAGCAGTTCTTC
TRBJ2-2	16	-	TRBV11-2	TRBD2	CASSSRLAGGTGELFF	TGTGCCAGCAGCTCTAGACTAGCGGGAGGCACCGGGGAGCTGTTTTTT
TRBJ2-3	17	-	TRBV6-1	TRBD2	CASSLGPLFGGTDTQYF	TGTGCCAGCAGTCTGGGTCCACTCTTCGGGGGGACAGATACGCAGTATTTT
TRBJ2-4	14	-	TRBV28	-	CASSPRGAGDIQYF	TGTGCCAGCAGTCCTAGGGGGGCGGGGGACATTCAGTACTTC
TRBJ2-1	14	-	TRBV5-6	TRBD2	CASWGLAGGHEQFF	TGTGCCAGCTGGGGACTAGCGGGAGGGCATGAGCAGTTCTTC
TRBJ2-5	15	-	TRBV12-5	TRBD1	CASGSGQGPQETQYF	TGTGCTAGTGGTTCGGGACAGGGCCCCCAAGAGACCCAGTACTTC
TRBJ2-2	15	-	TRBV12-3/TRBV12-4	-	CASSLDGSYTGELFF	TGTGCCAGCAGTTTAGACGGGTCCTACACCGGGGAGCTGTTTTTT
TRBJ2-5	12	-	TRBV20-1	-	CSARWGLETQYF	TGCAGTGCTAGGTGGGGCTTGGAGACCCAGTACTTC
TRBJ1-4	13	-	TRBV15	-	CATTQGGSEKLFF	TGTGCCACCACGCAGGGCGGCAGTGAAAAACTGTTTTTT
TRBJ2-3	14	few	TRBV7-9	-	CASSSGRSTDTQYF	TGTGCCAGCTCTTCAGGTCGCAGCACAGATACGCAGTATTTT
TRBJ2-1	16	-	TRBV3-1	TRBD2	CASSQIAGGTYNEQFF	TGTGCCAGCAGTCAGATAGCGGGAGGCACCTACAATGAGCAGTTCTTC
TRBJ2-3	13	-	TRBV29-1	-	CSVKIRSTDTQYF	TGCAGCGTGAAGATTAGATCCACAGATACGCAGTATTTT
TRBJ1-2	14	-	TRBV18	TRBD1	CASSPIGTGPGYTF	TGTGCCAGCTCACCAATTGGGACAGGGCCTGGCTACACCTTC
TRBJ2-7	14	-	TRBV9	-	CASSTDPTSHEQYF	TGTGCCAGCAGCACCGATCCCACCAGCCACGAGCAGTACTTC